The entry below gives a single T cell receptor (beta chain) sequence along with its context. The length of the CDR3 is 13 residues. Per the germline V gene, CDR1 is LGHDT and CDR2 is YNNKEL (reference sequence). V was pared by 4 bases and J by 7 bases, with 14 bases between. Authors' data handling: Cell counts per sample came from amplifying reference gene primers. Method: immunoSEQ multiplex PCR; TCRdb's copy keeps in-frame clones and lacks some. The V and J calls and clone size are taken from that table; D and trimming were inferred from the DNA. The sample has about 220,000 clones; roughly 81% are singletons. The sample comes from a study of blood T cell repertoires in COVID-19. About the research overall: Samples taken during acute and convalescent COVID-19 were collected in the United States, Italy and Spain. The cDNA or gDNA used as material had been derived from T cells, B-cell-depleted T cells, or PBMCs.

The clonotype comes from a middle-aged man who had recovered from COVID-19. Sequences were obtained from peripheral blood. The chain links TRBV3-1 (or the pseudogene TRBV3-2) to TRBJ2-7, with a weak D call TRBD1 (6 bases). The chain's CDR3 is CASSLTQGSEQYF. The CDR3 coding sequence is TGTGCCAGCAGCCTGACTCAGGGGAGTGAGCAGTACTTC.